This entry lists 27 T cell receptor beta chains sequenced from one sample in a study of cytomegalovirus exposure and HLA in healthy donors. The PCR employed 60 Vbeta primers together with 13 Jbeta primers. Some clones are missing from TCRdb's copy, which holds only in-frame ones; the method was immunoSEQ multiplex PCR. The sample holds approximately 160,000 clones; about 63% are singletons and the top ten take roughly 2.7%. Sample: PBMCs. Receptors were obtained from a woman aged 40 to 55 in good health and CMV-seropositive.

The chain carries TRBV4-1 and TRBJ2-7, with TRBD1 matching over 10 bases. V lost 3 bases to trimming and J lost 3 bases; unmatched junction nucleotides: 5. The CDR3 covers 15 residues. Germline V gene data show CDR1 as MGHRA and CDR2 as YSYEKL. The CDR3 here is CASSHRGQGVYEQYF. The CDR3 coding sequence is TGCGCCAGCAGCCACCGAGGACAGGGGGTCTACGAGCAGTACTTC.

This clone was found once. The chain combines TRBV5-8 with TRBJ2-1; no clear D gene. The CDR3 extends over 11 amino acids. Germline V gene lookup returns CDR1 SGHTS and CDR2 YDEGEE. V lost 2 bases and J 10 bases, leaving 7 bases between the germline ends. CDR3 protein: CASSFESEQFF. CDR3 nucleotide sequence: TGTGCCAGCAGCTTCGAGAGCGAGCAGTTCTTC.

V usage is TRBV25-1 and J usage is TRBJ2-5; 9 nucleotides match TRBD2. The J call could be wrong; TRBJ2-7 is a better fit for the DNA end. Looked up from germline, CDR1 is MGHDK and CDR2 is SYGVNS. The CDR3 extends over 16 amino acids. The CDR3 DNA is TGTGCCAGCAGTGAATTTAGGGTAGCGGGAGTAGGCGAGCAGTACTTC. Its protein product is CASSEFRVAGVGEQYF.

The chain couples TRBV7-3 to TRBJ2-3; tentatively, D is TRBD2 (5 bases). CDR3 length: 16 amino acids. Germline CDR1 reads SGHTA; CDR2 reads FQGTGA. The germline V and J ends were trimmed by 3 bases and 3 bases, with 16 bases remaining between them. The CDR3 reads CASSFGLVKDTDTQYF. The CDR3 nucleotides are TGTGCCAGCAGCTTTGGACTCGTAAAAGATACAGATACGCAGTATTTT.

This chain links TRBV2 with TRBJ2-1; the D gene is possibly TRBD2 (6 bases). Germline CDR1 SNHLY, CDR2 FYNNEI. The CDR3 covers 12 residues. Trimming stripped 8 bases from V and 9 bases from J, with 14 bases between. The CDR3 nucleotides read TGTGCCAGCTTGGGGGGTGTGAGTGAGCAGTTCTTC. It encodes CASLGGVSEQFF.

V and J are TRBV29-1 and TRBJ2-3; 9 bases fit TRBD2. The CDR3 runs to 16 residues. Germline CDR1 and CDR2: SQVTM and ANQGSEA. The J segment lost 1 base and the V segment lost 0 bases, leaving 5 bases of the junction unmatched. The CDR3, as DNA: TGCAGCGTTGAAGATCGATTAGCGGGGGGCACAGATACGCAGTATTTT. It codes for CSVEDRLAGGTDTQYF.

Here the CDR3 reads CSVSDRVYNEKLFF. The CDR3 region has the DNA TGCAGCGTTAGCGACAGAGTCTATAATGAAAAACTGTTTTTT. The rearrangement links TRBV29-1 to TRBJ1-4; maybe TRBD1 (5 bases). Trimming stripped 5 bases from V and 4 bases from J, with 14 bases between. Germline values: CDR1 SQVTM, CDR2 ANQGSEA. This CDR3 is built from 14 residues.

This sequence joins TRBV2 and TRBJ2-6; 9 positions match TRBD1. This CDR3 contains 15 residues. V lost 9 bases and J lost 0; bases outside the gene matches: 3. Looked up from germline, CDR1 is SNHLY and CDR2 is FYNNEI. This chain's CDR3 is CARGQGSSGANVLTF. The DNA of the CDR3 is TGTGCCAGAGGACAGGGGAGCTCTGGGGCCAACGTCCTGACTTTC. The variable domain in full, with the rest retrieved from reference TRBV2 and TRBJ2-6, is EPEVTQTPSHQVTQMGQEVILRCVPISNHLYFYWYRQILGQKVEFLVSFYNNEISEKSEIFDDQFSVERPDGSNFTLKIRSTKLEDSAMYFCARGQGSSGANVLTFGAGSRLTVL.

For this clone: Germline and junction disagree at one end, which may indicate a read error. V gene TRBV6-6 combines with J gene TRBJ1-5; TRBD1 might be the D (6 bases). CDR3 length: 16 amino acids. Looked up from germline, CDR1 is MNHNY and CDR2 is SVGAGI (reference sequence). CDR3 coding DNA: TGTGCCAGCAGTTACCCCGGGACACCTAGCAATCAGCCCCAGAATTTT. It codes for CASSYPGTPSNQPQNF.

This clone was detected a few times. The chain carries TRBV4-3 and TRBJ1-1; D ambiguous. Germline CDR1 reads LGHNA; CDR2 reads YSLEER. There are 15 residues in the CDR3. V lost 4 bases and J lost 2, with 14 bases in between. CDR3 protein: CASSRLGLSNTEAFF. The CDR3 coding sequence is TGCGCCAGCAGCCGATTAGGACTCTCTAACACTGAAGCTTTCTTT.

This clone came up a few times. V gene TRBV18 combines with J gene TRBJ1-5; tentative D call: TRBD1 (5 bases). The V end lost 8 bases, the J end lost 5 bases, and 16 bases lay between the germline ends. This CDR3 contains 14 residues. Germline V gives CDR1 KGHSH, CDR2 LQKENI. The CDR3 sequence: CASPLTSRDQPQHF. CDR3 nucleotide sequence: TGTGCCAGCCCACTCACATCCAGGGATCAGCCCCAGCATTTT.

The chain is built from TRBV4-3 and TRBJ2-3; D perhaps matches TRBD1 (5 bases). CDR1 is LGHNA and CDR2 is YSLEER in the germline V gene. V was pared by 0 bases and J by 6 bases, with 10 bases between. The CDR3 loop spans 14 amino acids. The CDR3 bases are TGCGCCAGCAGCCAAGAGGGGCCTGCGGATACGCAGTATTTT. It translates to CASSQEGPADTQYF.

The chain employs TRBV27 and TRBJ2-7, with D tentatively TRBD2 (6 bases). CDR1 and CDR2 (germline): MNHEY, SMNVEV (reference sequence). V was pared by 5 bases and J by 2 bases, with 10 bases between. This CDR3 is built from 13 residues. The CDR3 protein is CASSGTHTYEQYF. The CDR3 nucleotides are TGTGCCAGCAGTGGGACTCATACCTACGAGCAGTACTTC.

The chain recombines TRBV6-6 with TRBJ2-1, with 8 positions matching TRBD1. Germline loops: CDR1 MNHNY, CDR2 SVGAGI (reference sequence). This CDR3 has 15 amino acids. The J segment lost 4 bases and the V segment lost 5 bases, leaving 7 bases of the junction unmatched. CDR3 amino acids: CASSGRQGTYNEQFF. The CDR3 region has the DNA TGTGCCAGCAGTGGGCGACAGGGGACTTACAATGAGCAGTTCTTC.

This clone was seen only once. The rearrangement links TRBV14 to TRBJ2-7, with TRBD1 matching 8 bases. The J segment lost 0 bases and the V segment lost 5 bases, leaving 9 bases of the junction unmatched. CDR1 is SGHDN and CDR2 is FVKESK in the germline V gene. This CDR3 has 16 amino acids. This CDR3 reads CASSSRPGQASYEQYF. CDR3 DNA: TGTGCCAGCAGCTCGCGTCCGGGACAGGCCTCCTACGAGCAGTACTTC.

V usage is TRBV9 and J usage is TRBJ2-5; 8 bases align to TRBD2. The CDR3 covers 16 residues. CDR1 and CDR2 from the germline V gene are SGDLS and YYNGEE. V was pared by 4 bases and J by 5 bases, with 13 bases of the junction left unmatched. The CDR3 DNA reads TGTGCCAGCAGCCCCGGGGCAGCGGGGGCCCGGGAGACCCAGTACTTC. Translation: CASSPGAAGARETQYF.

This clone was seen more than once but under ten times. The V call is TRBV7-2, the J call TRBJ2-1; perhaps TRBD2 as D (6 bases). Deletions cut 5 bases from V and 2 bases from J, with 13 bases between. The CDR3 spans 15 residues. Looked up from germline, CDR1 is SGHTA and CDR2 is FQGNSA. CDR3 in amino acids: CASSLLSSAYNEQFF. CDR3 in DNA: TGTGCCAGCAGCCTCCTTTCTAGCGCCTACAATGAGCAGTTCTTC.

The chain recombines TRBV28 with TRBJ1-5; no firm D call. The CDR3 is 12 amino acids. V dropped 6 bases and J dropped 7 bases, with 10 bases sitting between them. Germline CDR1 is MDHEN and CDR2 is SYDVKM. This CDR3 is CASRGGEQPQHF. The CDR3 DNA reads TGTGCCAGCAGGGGAGGTGAGCAGCCCCAGCATTTT.

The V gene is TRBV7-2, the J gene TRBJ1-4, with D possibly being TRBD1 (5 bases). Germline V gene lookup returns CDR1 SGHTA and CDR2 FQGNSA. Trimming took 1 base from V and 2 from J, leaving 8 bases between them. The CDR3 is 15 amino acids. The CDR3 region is CASSLEPGTNEKLFF. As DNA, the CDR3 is TGTGCCAGCAGCTTAGAACCAGGGACTAATGAAAAACTGTTTTTT.

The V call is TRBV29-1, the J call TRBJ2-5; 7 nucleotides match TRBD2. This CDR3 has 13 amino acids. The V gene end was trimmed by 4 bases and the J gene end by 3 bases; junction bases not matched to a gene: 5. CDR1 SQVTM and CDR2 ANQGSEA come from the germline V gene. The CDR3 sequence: CSVAPGGKETQYF. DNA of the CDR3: TGCAGCGTTGCCCCGGGAGGCAAAGAGACCCAGTACTTC.

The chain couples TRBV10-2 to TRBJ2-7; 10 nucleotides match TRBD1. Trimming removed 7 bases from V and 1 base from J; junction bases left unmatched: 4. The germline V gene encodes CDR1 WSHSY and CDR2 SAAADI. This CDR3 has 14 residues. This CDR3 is CASTRTGGSYEQYF. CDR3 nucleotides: TGCGCCAGCACCAGGACAGGGGGATCCTACGAGCAGTACTTC.

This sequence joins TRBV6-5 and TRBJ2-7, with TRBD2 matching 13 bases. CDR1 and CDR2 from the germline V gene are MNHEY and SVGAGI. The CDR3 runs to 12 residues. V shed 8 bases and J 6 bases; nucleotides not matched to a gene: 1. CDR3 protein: CASGLAGVEQYF. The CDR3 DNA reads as TGTGCCAGCGGACTAGCGGGGGTCGAGCAGTACTTC.

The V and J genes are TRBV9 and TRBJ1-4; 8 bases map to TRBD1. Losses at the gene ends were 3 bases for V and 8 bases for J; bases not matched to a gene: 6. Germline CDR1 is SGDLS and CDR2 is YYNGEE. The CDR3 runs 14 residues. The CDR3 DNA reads TGTGCCAGCAGCGCAGGGGGCTTTAGCGAAAAACTGTTTTTT. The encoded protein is CASSAGGFSEKLFF.

The CDR3 DNA reads TGTGCCAGCAGCTTAGGTCTCGAGGGCACAGATACGCAGTATTTT. Translating gives CASSLGLEGTDTQYF. This rearrangement joins TRBV7-6 to TRBJ2-3; D call uncertain. With 1 base removed from V and 1 base from J, the gap between germline ends came to 9 bases. The CDR3 spans 15 residues. Germline CDR1 and CDR2: SGHVS and FNYEAQ.

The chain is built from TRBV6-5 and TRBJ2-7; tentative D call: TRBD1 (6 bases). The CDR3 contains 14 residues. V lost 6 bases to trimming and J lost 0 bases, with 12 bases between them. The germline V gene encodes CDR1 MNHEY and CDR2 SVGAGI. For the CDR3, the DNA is TGTGCCAGCAGAATTCACAGGGTCTCCTACGAGCAGTACTTC. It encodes CASRIHRVSYEQYF.

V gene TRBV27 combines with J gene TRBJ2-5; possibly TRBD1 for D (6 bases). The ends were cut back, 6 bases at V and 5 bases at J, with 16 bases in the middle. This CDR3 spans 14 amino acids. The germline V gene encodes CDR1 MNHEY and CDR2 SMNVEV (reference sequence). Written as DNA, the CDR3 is TGTGCCAGCAGAGGTGCGGCTACAGGGGAGACCCAGTACTTC. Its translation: CASRGAATGETQYF.

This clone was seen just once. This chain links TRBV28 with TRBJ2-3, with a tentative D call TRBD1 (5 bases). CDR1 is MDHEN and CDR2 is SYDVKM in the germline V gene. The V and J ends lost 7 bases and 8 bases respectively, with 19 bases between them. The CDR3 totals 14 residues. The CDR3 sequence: CASTPPSRATTQYF. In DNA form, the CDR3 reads TGTGCCAGCACCCCTCCCAGCAGGGCGACTACGCAGTATTTT.